This note documents a single TCR beta chain sequence. Germline loops: CDR1 LNHNV, CDR2 YYDKDF (reference sequence). The CDR3 sequence is 17 residues long. The V end was cut by 0 bases, the J end by 4 bases, with 19 bases between. TCRdb keeps only in-frame clones here, not all; method: immunoSEQ multiplex PCR. The sample includes roughly 25,000 clones, about 39% seen only once; the top ten take over 0.55%. This record belongs to a study of graft-versus-host responses after intestinal transplantation. Study summary: Among the recipients, all got anti-thymocyte globulin induction and then tacrolimus and steroids for two to four years.

The receptor was isolated from a human patient who received an intestinal transplant. The source material was alloreactive CD4+ T cells from a mixed lymphocyte reaction culture, sampled before intestinal transplant. The subset is: CFSE-low proliferating T cells sorted from roughly six-day pre-transplant mixed lymphocyte reaction (GvH or HvG direction). The V call is TRBV15, the J call TRBJ2-7; tentative D call: TRBD2 (6 bases). The CDR3 DNA reads as TGTGCCACCAGCAGAGATCTCTCCTCTATCGGGGGTTACGAGCAGTACTTC. Translating gives CATSRDLSSIGGYEQYF.